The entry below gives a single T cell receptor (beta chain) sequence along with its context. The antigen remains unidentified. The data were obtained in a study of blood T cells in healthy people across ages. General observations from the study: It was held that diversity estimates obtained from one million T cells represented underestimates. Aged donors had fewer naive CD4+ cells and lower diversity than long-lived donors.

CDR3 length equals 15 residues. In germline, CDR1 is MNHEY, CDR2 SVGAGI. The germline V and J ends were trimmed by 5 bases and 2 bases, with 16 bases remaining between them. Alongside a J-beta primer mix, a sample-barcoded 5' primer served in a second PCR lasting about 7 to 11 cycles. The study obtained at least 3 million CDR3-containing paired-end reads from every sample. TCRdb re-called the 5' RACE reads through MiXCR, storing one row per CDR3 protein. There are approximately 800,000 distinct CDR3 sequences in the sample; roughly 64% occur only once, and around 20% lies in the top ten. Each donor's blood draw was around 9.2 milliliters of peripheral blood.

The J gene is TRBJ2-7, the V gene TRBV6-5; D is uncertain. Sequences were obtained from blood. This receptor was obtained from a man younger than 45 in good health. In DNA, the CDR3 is TGTGCCAGCAGTCCAGGTGGATTGACGGCCTACGAGCAGTACTTC. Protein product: CASSPGGLTAYEQYF.